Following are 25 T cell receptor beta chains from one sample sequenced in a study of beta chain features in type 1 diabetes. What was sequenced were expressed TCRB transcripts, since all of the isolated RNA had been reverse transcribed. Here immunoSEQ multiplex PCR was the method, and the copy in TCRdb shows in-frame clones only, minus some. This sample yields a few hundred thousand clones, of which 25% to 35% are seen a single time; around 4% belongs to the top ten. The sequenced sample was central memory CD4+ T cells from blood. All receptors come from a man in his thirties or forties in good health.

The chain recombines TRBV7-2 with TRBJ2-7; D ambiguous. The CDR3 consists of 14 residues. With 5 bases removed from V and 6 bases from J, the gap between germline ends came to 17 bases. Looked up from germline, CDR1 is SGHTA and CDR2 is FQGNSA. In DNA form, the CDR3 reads TGTGCCAGCAGCCAGGACCGGCTGACGGGCGAGCAGTACTTC. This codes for CASSQDRLTGEQYF.

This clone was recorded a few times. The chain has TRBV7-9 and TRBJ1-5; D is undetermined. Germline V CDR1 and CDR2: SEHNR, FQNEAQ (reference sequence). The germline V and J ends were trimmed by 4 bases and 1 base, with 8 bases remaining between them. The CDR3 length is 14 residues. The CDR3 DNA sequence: TGTGCCAGCAGCTCATGGCCCAGCAATCAGCCCCAGCATTTT. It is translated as CASSSWPSNQPQHF.

CDR3 region: CASSDINYGYTF. The CDR3 nucleotides are TGTGCCAGCAGCGACATAAACTATGGCTACACCTTC. The chain has TRBV2 and TRBJ1-2, with D unresolved. CDR3 length: 12 amino acids. Germline assignment: CDR1 SNHLY and CDR2 FYNNEI. Trimming removed 6 bases from V and 2 bases from J, with 7 bases in between.

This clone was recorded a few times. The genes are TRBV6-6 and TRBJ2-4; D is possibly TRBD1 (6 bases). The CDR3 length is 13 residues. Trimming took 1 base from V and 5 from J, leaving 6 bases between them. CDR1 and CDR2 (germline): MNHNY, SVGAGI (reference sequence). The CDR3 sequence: CASSYYRENIQYF. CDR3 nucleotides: TGTGCCAGCAGTTACTACAGGGAAAACATTCAGTACTTC.

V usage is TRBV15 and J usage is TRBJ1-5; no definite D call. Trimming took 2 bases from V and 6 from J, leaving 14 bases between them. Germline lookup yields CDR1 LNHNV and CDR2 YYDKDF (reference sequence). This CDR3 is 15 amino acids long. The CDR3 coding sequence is TGTGCCACCAGCAGAAACCCGGGCGCACGTCAGCCCCAGCATTTT. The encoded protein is CATSRNPGARQPQHF.

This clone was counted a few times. The DNA for the CDR3 is TGTGCCAGCAGCTTAGGGGCCAGGGATGAGCAGTTCTTC. Translation gives CASSLGARDEQFF. The chain has TRBV11-3 and TRBJ2-1, with D possibly TRBD1 on 5 matching bases. V lost 1 base, J lost 8 bases, and 9 bases lay in between. The CDR3 runs to 13 residues. Germline CDR1 SGHNT, CDR2 YENEEA.

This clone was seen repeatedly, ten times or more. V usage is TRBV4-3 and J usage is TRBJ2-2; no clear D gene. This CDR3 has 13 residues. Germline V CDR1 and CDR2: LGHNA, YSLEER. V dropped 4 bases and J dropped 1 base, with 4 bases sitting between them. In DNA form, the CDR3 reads TGCGCCAGCAGCCCCTTGAACACCGGGGAGCTGTTTTTT. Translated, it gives CASSPLNTGELFF.

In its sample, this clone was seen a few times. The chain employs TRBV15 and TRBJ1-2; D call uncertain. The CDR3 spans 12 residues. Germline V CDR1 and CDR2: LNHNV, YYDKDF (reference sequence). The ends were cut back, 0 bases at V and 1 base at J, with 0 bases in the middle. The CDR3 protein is CATSRDNYGYTF. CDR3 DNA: TGTGCCACCAGCAGAGATAACTATGGCTACACCTTC.

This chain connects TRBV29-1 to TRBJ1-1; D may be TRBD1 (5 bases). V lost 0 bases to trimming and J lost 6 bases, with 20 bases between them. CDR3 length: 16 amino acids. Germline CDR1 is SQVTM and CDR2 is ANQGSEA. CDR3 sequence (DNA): TGCAGCGTTGAAGATCGAACGGGGGGTCCAAGCGCTGAAGCTTTCTTT. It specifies CSVEDRTGGPSAEAFF.

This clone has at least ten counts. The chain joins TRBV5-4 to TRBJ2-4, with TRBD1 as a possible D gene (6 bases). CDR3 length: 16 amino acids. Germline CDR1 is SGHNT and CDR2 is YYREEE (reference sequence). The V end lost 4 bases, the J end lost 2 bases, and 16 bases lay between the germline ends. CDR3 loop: CASSPGEDRTKNIQYF. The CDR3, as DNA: TGTGCCAGCAGCCCGGGCGAAGACAGGACCAAAAACATTCAGTACTTC.

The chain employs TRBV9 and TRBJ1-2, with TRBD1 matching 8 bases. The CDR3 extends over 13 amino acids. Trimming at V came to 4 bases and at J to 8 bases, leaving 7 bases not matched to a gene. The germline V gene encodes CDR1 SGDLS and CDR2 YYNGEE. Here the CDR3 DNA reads TGTGCCAGCAGCCCAGACAGGGGTGGGGGCTACACCTTC. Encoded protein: CASSPDRGGGYTF. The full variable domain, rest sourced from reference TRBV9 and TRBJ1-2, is DSGVTQTPKHLITATGQRVTLRCSPRSGDLSVYWYQQSLDQGLQFLIQYYNGEERAKGNILERFSAQQFPDLHSELNLSSLELGDSALYFCASSPDRGGGYTFGSGTRLTVV.

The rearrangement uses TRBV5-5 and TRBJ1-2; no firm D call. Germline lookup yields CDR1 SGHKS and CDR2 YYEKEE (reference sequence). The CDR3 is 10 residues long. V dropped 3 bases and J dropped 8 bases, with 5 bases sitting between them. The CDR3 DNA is TGTGCCAGCAGCTCTCGAGGCTACACCTTC. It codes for CASSSRGYTF.

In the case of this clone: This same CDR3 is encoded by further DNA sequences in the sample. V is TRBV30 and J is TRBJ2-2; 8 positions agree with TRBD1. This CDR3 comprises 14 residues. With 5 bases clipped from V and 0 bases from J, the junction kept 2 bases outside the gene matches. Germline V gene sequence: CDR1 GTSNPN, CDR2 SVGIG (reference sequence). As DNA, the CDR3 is TGTGCCTGGGAGGGACAGGCGAACACCGGGGAGCTGTTTTTT. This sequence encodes CAWEGQANTGELFF.

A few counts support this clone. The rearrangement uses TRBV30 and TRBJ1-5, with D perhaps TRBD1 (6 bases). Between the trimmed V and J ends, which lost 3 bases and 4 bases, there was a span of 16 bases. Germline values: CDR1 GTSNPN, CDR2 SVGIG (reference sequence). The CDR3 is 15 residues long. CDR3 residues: CAWSAAGGPNQPQHF. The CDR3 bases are TGTGCCTGGAGCGCGGCGGGGGGGCCGAATCAGCCCCAGCATTTT.

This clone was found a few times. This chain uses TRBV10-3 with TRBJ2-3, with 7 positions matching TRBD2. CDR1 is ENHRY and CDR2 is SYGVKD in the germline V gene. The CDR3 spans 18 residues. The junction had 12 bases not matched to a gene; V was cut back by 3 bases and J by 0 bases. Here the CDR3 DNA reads TGTGCCATCAGTGACCTCGCGGGGGATTTTTCTAGCACAGATACGCAGTATTTT. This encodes CAISDLAGDFSSTDTQYF.

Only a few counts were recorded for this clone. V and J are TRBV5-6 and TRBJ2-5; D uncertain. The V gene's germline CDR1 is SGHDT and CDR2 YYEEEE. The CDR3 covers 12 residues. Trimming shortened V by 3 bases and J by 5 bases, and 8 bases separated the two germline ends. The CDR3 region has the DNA TGTGCCAGCAGCTCTTTGGGGGAGACCCAGTACTTC. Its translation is CASSSLGETQYF.

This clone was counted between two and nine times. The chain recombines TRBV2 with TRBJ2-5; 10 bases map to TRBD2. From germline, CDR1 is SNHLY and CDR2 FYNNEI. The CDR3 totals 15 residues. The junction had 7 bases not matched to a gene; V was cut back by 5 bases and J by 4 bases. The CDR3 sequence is CASSRLAGSLETQYF. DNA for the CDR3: TGTGCCAGCAGTCGACTAGCGGGCTCCTTAGAGACCCAGTACTTC.

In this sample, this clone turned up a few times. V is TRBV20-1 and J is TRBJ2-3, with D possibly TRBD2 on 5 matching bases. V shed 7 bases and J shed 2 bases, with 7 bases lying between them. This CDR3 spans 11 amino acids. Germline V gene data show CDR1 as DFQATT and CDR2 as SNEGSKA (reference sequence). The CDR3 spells CSGADTDTQYF. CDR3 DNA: TGCAGTGGAGCGGACACAGATACGCAGTATTTT.

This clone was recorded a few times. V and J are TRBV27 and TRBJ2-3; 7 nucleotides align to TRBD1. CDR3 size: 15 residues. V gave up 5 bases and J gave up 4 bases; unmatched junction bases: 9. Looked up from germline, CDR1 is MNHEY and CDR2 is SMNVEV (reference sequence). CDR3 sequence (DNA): TGTGCCAGCAGTCGCCGTCCAGGGGGTCCAGATACGCAGTATTTT. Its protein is CASSRRPGGPDTQYF.

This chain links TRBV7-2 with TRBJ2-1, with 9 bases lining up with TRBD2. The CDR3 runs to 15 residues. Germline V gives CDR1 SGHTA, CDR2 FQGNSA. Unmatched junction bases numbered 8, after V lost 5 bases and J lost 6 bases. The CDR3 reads CASSPTAGGSNEQFF. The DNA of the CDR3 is TGTGCCAGCAGCCCAACAGCGGGAGGAAGCAATGAGCAGTTCTTC.

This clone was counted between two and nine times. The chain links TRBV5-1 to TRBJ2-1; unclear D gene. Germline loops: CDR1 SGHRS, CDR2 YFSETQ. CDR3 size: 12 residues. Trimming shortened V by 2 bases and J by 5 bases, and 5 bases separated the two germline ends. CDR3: CASSFTDNEQFF. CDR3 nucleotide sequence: TGCGCCAGCAGCTTTACCGACAATGAGCAGTTCTTC.

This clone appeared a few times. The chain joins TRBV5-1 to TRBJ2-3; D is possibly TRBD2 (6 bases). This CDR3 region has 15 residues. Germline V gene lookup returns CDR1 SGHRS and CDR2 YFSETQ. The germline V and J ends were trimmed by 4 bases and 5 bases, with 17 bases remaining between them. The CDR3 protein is CASSGTGRAGDTQYF. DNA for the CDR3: TGCGCCAGCAGCGGGACGGGAAGAGCGGGAGATACGCAGTATTTT.

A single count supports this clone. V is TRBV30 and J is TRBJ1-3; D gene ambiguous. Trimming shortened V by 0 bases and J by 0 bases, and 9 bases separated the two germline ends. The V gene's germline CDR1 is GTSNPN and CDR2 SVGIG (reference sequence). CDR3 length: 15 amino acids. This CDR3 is CAWSVRATSGNTIYF. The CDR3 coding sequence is TGTGCCTGGAGTGTACGCGCCACCTCTGGAAACACCATATATTTT.

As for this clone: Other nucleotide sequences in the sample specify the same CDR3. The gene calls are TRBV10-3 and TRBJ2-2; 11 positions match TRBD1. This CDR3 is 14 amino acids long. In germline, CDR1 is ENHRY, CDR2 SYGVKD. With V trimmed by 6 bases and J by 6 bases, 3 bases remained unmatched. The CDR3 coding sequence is TGTGCCATCAGCGGACAGGGGGCTGCCGGGGAGCTGTTTTTT. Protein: CAISGQGAAGELFF.

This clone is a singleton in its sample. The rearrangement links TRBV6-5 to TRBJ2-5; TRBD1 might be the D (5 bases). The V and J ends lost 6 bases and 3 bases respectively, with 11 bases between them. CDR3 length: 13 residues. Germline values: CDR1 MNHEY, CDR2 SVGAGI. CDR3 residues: CASRPGSEETQYF. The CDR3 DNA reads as TGTGCCAGCAGGCCAGGGTCAGAAGAGACCCAGTACTTC.